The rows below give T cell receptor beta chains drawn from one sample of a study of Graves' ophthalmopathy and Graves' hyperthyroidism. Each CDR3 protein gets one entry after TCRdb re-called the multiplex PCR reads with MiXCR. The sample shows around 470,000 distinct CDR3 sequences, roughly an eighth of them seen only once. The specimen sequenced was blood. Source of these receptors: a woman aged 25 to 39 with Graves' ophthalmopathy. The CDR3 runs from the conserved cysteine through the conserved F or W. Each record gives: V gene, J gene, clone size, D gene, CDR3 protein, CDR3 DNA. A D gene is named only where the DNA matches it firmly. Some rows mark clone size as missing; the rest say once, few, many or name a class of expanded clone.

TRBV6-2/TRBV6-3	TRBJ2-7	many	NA	CASGYSEQYF	TGTGCCAGCGGCTACAGCGAGCAGTACTTC
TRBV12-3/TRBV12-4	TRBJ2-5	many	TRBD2	CASSIGLAGLHQETQYF	TGTGCCAGCAGTATAGGACTAGCGGGCCTACACCAAGAGACCCAGTACTTC
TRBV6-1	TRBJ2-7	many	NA	CASSRIRSSGYEQYF	TGTGCCAGCAGTAGAATCCGGTCTAGTGGGTACGAGCAGTACTTC
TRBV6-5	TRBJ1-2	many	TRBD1	CASSPFGQGSGYTF	TGTGCCAGCAGTCCGTTCGGACAGGGTAGTGGCTACACCTTC
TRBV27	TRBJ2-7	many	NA	CASTTPGGLSPYEQYF	TGTGCCAGCACCACCCCCGGAGGCTTATCCCCCTACGAGCAGTACTTC
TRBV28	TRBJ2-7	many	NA	CASSPAGAGHSYEQYF	TGTGCCAGCAGTCCAGCCGGAGCGGGACACTCCTACGAGCAGTACTTC
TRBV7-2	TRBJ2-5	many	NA	CASSPKRTQYF	TGTGCCAGCAGCCCCAAGAGGACCCAGTACTTC
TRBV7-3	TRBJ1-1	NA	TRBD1	CASSLTSGTGWGNNTEAFF	TGTGCCAGCAGCTTAACCTCCGGGACAGGGTGGGGCAACAACACTGAAGCTTTCTTT
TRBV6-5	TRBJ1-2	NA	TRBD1	CASSYSDRANYGYTF	TGTGCCAGCAGTTACTCGGACAGGGCGAACTATGGCTACACCTTC
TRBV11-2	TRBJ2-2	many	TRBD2	CASSFHGLAGNTGELFF	TGTGCCAGCAGTTTTCATGGACTAGCGGGGAACACCGGGGAGCTGTTTTTT
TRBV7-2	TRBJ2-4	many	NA	CASSLGGGADIQYF	TGTGCCAGCAGCTTGGGAGGGGGCGCAGACATTCAGTACTTC
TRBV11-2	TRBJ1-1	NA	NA	CASNTSGGTEAFF	TGTGCCAGCAACACCTCGGGGGGCACTGAAGCTTTCTTT
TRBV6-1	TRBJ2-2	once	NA	CASQRGLANTGELFF	TGTGCCAGCCAGAGGGGGTTGGCGAACACCGGGGAGCTGTTTTTT
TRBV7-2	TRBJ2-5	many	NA	CASSTQRAVQETQYF	TGTGCCAGCAGCACCCAGCGGGCAGTGCAAGAGACCCAGTACTTC
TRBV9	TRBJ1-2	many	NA	CAPLGRDYGYTF	TGTGCCCCCCTCGGTCGGGACTATGGCTACACCTTC
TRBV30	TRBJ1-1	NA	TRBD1	CAWCGSTGTGSLAFF	TGTGCCTGGTGTGGATCCACCGGGACAGGGAGTTTAGCTTTCTTT
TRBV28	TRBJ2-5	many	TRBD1	CASRTGAMDEETQYF	TGTGCCAGCAGAACAGGGGCGATGGATGAAGAGACCCAGTACTTC
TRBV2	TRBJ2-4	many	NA	CASSEAGSDRNIQYF	TGTGCCAGCAGTGAAGCGGGATCGGACAGAAACATTCAGTACTTC
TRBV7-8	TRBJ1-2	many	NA	CASRVSGADGYTF	TGTGCCAGCAGGGTATCTGGGGCGGACGGCTACACCTTC
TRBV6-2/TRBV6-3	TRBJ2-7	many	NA	CASSLRDLNYGQYF	TGTGCCAGCAGTCTCCGGGACTTAAATTACGGGCAGTACTTC
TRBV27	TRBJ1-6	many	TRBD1	CASSSLDRGRSPLHF	TGTGCCAGCAGTTCCCTCGACAGGGGTCGTTCACCCCTCCACTTT
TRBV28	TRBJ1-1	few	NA	CANSLTARPTEAFF	TGTGCCAACAGCCTGACAGCCCGCCCCACTGAAGCTTTCTTT
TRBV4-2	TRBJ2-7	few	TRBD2	CASSQDRETSDSYEQYF	TGTGCCAGCAGCCAAGATAGAGAGACTAGCGACTCCTACGAGCAGTACTTC
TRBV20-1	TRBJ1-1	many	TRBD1	CSAQGANAFF	TGCAGTGCTCAGGGGGCGAATGCTTTCTTT
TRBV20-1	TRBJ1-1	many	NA	CSATTRQGQTEAFF	TGCAGTGCTACGACCCGGCAGGGACAAACTGAAGCTTTCTTT
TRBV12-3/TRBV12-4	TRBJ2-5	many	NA	CASSLGLEVSGISETQYF	TGTGCCAGCAGTTTAGGCTTAGAGGTTTCAGGAATTTCAGAGACCCAGTACTTC
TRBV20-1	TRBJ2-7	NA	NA	CSARYSGFSYEQYF	TGCAGTGCTAGATATAGTGGTTTTAGCTACGAGCAGTACTTC
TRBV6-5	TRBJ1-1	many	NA	CASSYSSRTANTEAFF	TGTGCCAGCAGTTACTCGTCTCGGACAGCCAACACTGAAGCTTTCTTT